This entry lists 13 T cell receptor beta chains sequenced from one sample in a study of early T cells in non-severe SARS-CoV-2 infection. TCRdb passed the 5' RACE reads through MiXCR, listing each CDR3 protein once. The table lists 35,000 to 45,000 distinct CDR3 sequences, roughly 3.9% of them singletons, with 10% in the top ten. Source material: whole blood. These receptors came from an adult who was a healthcare worker with PCR-confirmed SARS-CoV-2 infection or an uninfected control (not recorded which).

This clonotype occurred many times. Written as DNA, the CDR3 is TGCAGTGCTACCACAGGGGGCTCCTATAATTCACCCCTCCACTTT. Residues: CSATTGGSYNSPLHF. The chain joins TRBV20-1 to TRBJ1-6; 8 bases agree with TRBD1. CDR3 length equals 15 residues. The ends lost 4 bases at V and 0 bases at J; junction bases unmatched: 2. Germline V gene sequence: CDR1 DFQATT, CDR2 SNEGSKA (reference sequence).

This clonotype was counted at least ten times. The chain employs TRBV6-2 or TRBV6-3 and TRBJ1-1; D possibly corresponds to TRBD1 (6 bases). V was cut by 0 bases and J by 10 bases, with 9 bases left in between. The V gene's germline CDR1 is MNHEY and CDR2 SVGEGT. This CDR3 spans 12 amino acids. The CDR3 DNA follows: TGTGCCAGCAGTTACTCAAGGGGGGCAGCTTTCTTT. Residues: CASSYSRGAAFF.

This clonotype appeared many times. The chain links TRBV7-9 to TRBJ1-2; tentatively, D is TRBD1 (6 bases). Trimming left V 5 bases short and J 5 bases short, with 15 bases between. Germline CDR1 and CDR2: SEHNR and FQNEAQ (reference sequence). The CDR3 totals 14 residues. The CDR3 sequence: CASSALDSRYGYTF. CDR3 nucleotides: TGTGCCAGCAGCGCCTTGGACAGCAGATATGGCTACACCTTC.

Ten or more counts support this clonotype. J is TRBJ2-2 and V is TRBV9, with 10 positions matching TRBD2. The length of the CDR3 is 16 residues. The junction had 7 bases not matched to a gene; V was cut back by 4 bases and J by 4 bases. Germline V gene data show CDR1 as SGDLS and CDR2 as YYNGEE. The CDR3 coding sequence is TGTGCCAGCAGCAAGATAGCGGGAGGCCCCACCGGGGAGCTGTTTTTT. As protein: CASSKIAGGPTGELFF.

Many counts were recorded for this clonotype. The chain carries TRBV28 and TRBJ2-5, with D possibly being TRBD2 (6 bases). This CDR3 is built from 15 residues. The V gene's germline CDR1 is MDHEN and CDR2 SYDVKM. Deletions cut 6 bases from V and 1 base from J, with 15 bases between. The CDR3 nucleotides are TGTGCCAGCAGCCCCCGACTTAGCGGCCAAGAGACCCAGTACTTC. Translating it yields CASSPRLSGQETQYF. Together with reference TRBV28 and TRBJ2-5, the CDR3 gives the full variable domain: DVKVTQSSRYLVKRTGEKVFLECVQDMDHENMFWYRQDPGLGLRLIYFSYDVKMKEKGDIPEGYSVSREKKERFSLILESASTNQTSMYLCASSPRLSGQETQYFGPGTRLLVL.

The chain is built from TRBV6-5 and TRBJ2-5, with D uncertain. Germline CDR1 and CDR2: MNHEY and SVGAGI. Trimming left V 7 bases short and J 5 bases short, with 14 bases between. The CDR3 totals 13 residues. The CDR3 loop reads CASTSTLGETQYF. Written as DNA, the CDR3 is TGTGCCAGCACCTCTACTCTGGGGGAGACCCAGTACTTC.

At least ten counts were recorded for this clonotype. This sequence joins TRBV20-1 and TRBJ1-5; D ambiguous. The V end lost 5 bases, the J end lost 0 bases, and 14 bases lay between the germline ends. There are 15 residues in the CDR3. The germline gives CDR1 DFQATT, CDR2 SNEGSKA (reference sequence). The CDR3 here is CSAAAALPSNQPQHF. CDR3 DNA sequence: TGCAGTGCTGCCGCGGCCCTACCTAGCAATCAGCCCCAGCATTTT.

This clonotype was observed at least ten times. The V call is TRBV12-5, the J call TRBJ2-1; maybe TRBD2 (5 bases). Between the trimmed V and J ends, which lost 0 bases and 11 bases, there was a span of 17 bases. Germline V CDR1 and CDR2: LGHNT, FRNRAP. CDR3 length: 15 amino acids. The CDR3 sequence: CASGLVPSAESKQFF. The CDR3 bases are TGTGCTAGTGGTTTGGTACCTTCAGCGGAGTCGAAGCAGTTCTTC. Full variable domain (remainder filled in from reference TRBV12-5 and TRBJ2-1): DARVTQTPRHKVTEMGQEVTMRCQPILGHNTVFWYRQTMMQGLELLAYFRNRAPLDDSGMPKDRFSAEMPDATLATLKIQPSEPRDSAVYFCASGLVPSAESKQFFGPGTRLTVL.

This clonotype was counted many times. The chain links TRBV5-1 to TRBJ1-1, with 7 bases fitting TRBD1. The CDR3 contains 13 residues. CDR1 is SGHRS and CDR2 is YFSETQ in the germline V gene. After removal of 2 bases from V and 3 bases from J, the junction contained 1 base not matched to a gene. CDR3 nucleotide sequence: TGCGCCAGCAGCTTACAGGGGTACACTGAAGCTTTCTTT. Translated, it gives CASSLQGYTEAFF.

Ten or more counts support this clonotype. The gene calls are TRBV24-1 and TRBJ2-1; D is perhaps TRBD1 (5 bases). The CDR3 spans 13 residues. Trimming removed 10 bases from V and 4 bases from J, with 13 bases in between. Germline-derived CDR1 and CDR2 are KGHDR and SFDVKD. The CDR3 sequence: CATRSQGYNEQFF. The CDR3 bases are TGTGCCACTCGCTCCCAGGGTTACAATGAGCAGTTCTTC.

This clonotype was observed at least ten times. This chain joins TRBV10-3 and TRBJ2-7, with D perhaps given as TRBD1 or TRBD2 (5 bases each). The germline V gene encodes CDR1 ENHRY and CDR2 SYGVKD. The CDR3 sequence is 13 residues long. V lost 7 bases, J lost 0 bases, and 10 bases lay in between. The DNA for the CDR3 is TGTGCCATCATGGGGGAAAGCTCCTACGAGCAGTACGTC. Protein sequence: CAIMGESSYEQYV.

This clonotype was seen at least ten times. V and J are TRBV20-1 and TRBJ2-5; 12 bases match TRBD2. The CDR3 has 18 residues. Germline CDR1 is DFQATT and CDR2 is SNEGSKA (reference sequence). The V and J ends lost 3 bases and 5 bases, in that order; junction bases with no gene match: 16. CDR3 protein: CSASLTSGSWVFFETQYF. CDR3 DNA sequence: TGCAGTGCTAGTCTGACTAGCGGGAGCTGGGTATTTTTTGAGACCCAGTACTTC.

There are many counts of this clonotype. This chain connects TRBV28 to TRBJ2-5, with 7 bases matching TRBD2. Germline-derived CDR1 and CDR2 are MDHEN and SYDVKM. V lost 4 bases, J lost 4 bases, and 12 bases stayed unmatched. CDR3 size: 16 residues. CDR3 bases: TGTGCCAGCAGTTCCGAGCGGGAAAAGTTAAGAGAGACCCAGTACTTC. It translates to CASSSEREKLRETQYF.